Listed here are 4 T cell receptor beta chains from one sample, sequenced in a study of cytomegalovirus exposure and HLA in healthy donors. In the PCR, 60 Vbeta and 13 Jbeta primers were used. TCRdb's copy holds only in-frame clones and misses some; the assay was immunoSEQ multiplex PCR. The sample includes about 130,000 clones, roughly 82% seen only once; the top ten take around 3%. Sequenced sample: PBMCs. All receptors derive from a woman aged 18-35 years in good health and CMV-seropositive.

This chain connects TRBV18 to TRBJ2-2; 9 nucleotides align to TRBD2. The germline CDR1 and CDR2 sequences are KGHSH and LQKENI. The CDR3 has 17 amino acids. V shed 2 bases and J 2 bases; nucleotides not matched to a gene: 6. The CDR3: CASSPASGGINTGELFF. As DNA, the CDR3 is TGTGCCAGCTCACCAGCCAGCGGGGGGATTAACACCGGGGAGCTGTTTTTT.

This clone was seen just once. The CDR3 reads CASSETGLSGYTF. The CDR3 coding sequence is TGTGCCAGCAGTGAAACAGGGCTCAGTGGCTACACCTTC. The chain links TRBV2 to TRBJ1-2, with D perhaps matching TRBD1 (6 bases). Germline loops: CDR1 SNHLY, CDR2 FYNNEI. V was pared by 2 bases and J by 7 bases, with 11 bases between. This CDR3 has 13 amino acids.

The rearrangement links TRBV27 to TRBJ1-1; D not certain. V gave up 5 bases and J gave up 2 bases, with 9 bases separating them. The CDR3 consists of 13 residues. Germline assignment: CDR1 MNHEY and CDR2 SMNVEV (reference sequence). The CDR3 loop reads CASSPTANTEAFF. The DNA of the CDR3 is TGTGCCAGCAGTCCCACAGCTAACACTGAAGCTTTCTTT.

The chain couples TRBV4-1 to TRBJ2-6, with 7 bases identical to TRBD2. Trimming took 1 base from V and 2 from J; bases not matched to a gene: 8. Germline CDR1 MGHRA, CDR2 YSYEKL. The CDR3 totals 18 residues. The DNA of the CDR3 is TGCGCCAGCAGCCAAGGACGGGGAGGGGTTGCTGGGGCCAACGTCCTGACTTTC. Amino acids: CASSQGRGGVAGANVLTF.